This T cell receptor beta chain is drawn from a study of T cell changes during pregnancy in multiple sclerosis. Profiled with immunoSEQ multiplex PCR; TCRdb holds only in-frame clones, not every one. The data contain tens of thousands of clones, roughly nine tenths of them singletons. The CDR3 length is 11 residues. CDR1 is SQVTM, CDR2 ANQGSEA, per germline. The V end was cut by 5 bases, the J end by 3 bases, with 8 bases between. This specimen was CD4+ T cells from peripheral blood mononuclear cells, taken before pregnancy. The V gene is TRBV29-1, the J gene TRBJ2-7, with D maybe TRBD1 (5 bases). The clonotype originates from a female donor with multiple sclerosis, enrolled in a pregnancy study. DNA for the CDR3: TGCAGCGTTCTAGACAGCTACGAGCAGTACTTC. It is translated as CSVLDSYEQYF.